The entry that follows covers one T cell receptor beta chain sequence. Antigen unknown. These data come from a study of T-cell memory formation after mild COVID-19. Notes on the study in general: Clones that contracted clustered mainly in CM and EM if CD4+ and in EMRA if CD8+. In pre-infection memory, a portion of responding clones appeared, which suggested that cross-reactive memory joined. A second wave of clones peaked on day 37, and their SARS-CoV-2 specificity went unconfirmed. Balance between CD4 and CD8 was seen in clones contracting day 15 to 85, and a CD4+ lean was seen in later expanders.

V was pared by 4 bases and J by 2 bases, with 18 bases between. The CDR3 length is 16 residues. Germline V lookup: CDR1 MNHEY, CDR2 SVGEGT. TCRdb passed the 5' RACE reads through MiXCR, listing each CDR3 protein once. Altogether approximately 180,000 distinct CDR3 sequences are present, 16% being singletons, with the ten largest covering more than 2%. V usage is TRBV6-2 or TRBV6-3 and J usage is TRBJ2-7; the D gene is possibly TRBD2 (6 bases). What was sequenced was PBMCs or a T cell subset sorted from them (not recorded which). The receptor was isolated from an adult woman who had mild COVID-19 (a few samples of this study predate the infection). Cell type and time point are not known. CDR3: CASSSPPLATTYEQYF. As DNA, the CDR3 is TGTGCCAGCAGTTCCCCACCACTAGCTACCACCTACGAGCAGTACTTC.